These T cell receptor beta chains were read from a single sample in a study of blood T cell repertoires in COVID-19. This table comes from immunoSEQ multiplex PCR, and its TCRdb copy is limited to in-frame clones, with some not included. The sample yields 35,000 to 45,000 clones, about 85% seen once. The sequenced sample was peripheral blood. Every receptor here comes from a woman at least 80 years old with acute or convalescent COVID-19. The CDR3 runs from the conserved cysteine through the conserved F or W. Each record gives: V gene, J gene, clone size, D gene, CDR3 protein, CDR3 DNA. A D gene is named only where the DNA matches it firmly. Not every row has a clone size; where given, it reads once, few, many or a size class.

TRBV11-2,TRBJ2-2,.,.,CASSFPSRTGELFF,TGTGCCAGCAGCTTCCCTAGTCGGACCGGGGAGCTGTTTTTT
TRBV7-2,TRBJ2-7,.,.,CASSSPGTYEQYF,TGTGCCAGCAGCTCCCCGGGAACCTACGAGCAGTACTTC
TRBV18,TRBJ2-2,few,TRBD1,CASSPRQGDTGELFF,TGTGCCAGCTCACCACGGCAGGGGGATACCGGGGAGCTGTTTTTT
TRBV7-9,TRBJ2-7,.,.,CASSVGQPYEQYF,TGTGCCAGCAGCGTGGGGCAGCCCTACGAGCAGTACTTC
TRBV10-2,TRBJ1-4,.,TRBD1,CARKDRGPLNRANEKLFF,TGCGCCCGAAAGGACAGGGGGCCTCTAAATCGTGCTAATGAAAAACTGTTTTTT
TRBV11-2,TRBJ2-7,.,TRBD1,CASSRDRGYEQYF,TGTGCCAGCAGCCGGGACAGGGGTTACGAGCAGTACTTC
TRBV6-5,TRBJ1-1,.,.,CASSYSNGRAFF,TGTGCCAGCAGTTACTCAAACGGGAGGGCTTTCTTT
TRBV11-2,TRBJ2-1,.,TRBD2,CASSLGPSGSYNEQFF,TGTGCCAGCAGCTTAGGGCCTAGCGGGAGCTACAATGAGCAGTTCTTC
TRBV21-1,TRBJ2-1,.,.,CASSKGGSSYNEQFF,TGTGCCAGCAGCAAGGGCGGGAGCTCCTACAATGAGCAGTTCTTC
TRBV10-3,TRBJ2-3,once,.,CAISESGSLGTDTQYF,TGTGCCATCAGTGAATCCGGGAGTCTGGGTACAGATACGCAGTATTTT
TRBV5-4,TRBJ2-7,.,TRBD1,CASSAGTGSSYEQYF,TGTGCCAGCAGCGCTGGGACAGGAAGCTCCTACGAGCAGTACTTC
TRBV19,TRBJ1-1,once,.,CASSIKSGPMNTEAFF,TGTGCCAGTAGTATAAAGTCAGGGCCTATGAACACTGAAGCTTTCTTT
TRBV5-6,TRBJ1-5,.,.,CASSLGSGSSNQPQHF,TGTGCCAGCAGCTTGGGGTCAGGTTCCAGCAATCAGCCCCAGCATTTT
TRBV7-9,TRBJ2-7,once,TRBD2,CASSLVGGGSSYEQYF,TGTGCCAGCAGCTTAGTGGGGGGAGGGAGTTCTTACGAGCAGTACTTC
TRBV28,TRBJ1-5,.,TRBD1,CASSLSGQGNQPQHF,TGTGCCAGCAGTTTATCAGGACAGGGCAATCAGCCCCAGCATTTT
TRBV6-5,TRBJ2-2,few,.,CASSSDTGELFF,TGTGCCAGCAGTTCCGACACCGGGGAGCTGTTTTTT
TRBV5-8,TRBJ1-5,.,.,CASRTTGLDQPQHF,TGTGCCAGCAGAACTACAGGGCTTGATCAGCCCCAGCATTTT
TRBV14,TRBJ2-1,.,.,CASSTRATSSYNEQFF,TGTGCCAGCAGCACCCGGGCTACTAGCTCCTACAATGAGCAGTTCTTC
TRBV12-3/TRBV12-4,TRBJ2-7,.,.,CASSRQVYEQYF,TGTGCCAGCAGCCGACAGGTATACGAGCAGTACTTC
TRBV7-9,TRBJ1-4,.,TRBD1,CASSSARTGADEKLFF,TGTGCCAGCAGCTCCGCTCGGACAGGCGCCGATGAAAAACTGTTTTTT
TRBV5-4,TRBJ2-1,.,.,CASSLSGATNEQFF,TGTGCCAGCAGCTTGAGCGGAGCGACCAATGAGCAGTTCTTC
TRBV19,TRBJ2-1,.,.,CASSIWRGNNEQFF,TGTGCCAGTAGTATCTGGCGGGGCAACAATGAGCAGTTCTTC
TRBV11-2,TRBJ2-3,.,TRBD1,CASSRTGNGADTQYF,TGTGCCAGCAGCAGGACAGGGAATGGGGCAGATACGCAGTATTTT
TRBV11-2,TRBJ2-4,.,TRBD2,CASSFSSGAQNIQYF,TGTGCCAGCAGCTTTAGTAGCGGGGCTCAGAACATTCAGTACTTC
TRBV7-9,TRBJ2-5,.,TRBD2,CASSSPSGRDKETQYF,TGTGCCAGCAGCTCTCCTAGCGGGAGAGACAAAGAGACCCAGTACTTC
TRBV16,TRBJ1-1,medium-sized,TRBD1,CASSQPGQGAEAFF,TGTGCCAGCAGCCAACCCGGACAGGGGGCTGAAGCTTTCTTT
TRBV19,TRBJ1-2,.,TRBD1,CASRTGEQRTGGYTF,TGTGCCAGCAGGACAGGCGAACAGCGAACGGGGGGCTACACCTTC
TRBV12-3/TRBV12-4,TRBJ1-6,.,TRBD1,CASSQGEGSPLHF,TGTGCCAGCAGCCAGGGGGAAGGCTCACCCCTCCACTTT
TRBV18,TRBJ2-7,.,TRBD1,CASSPGQGIYEQYF,TGTGCCAGCTCACCGGGACAGGGGATTTACGAGCAGTACTTC
TRBV5-1,TRBJ2-1,once,TRBD1,CASSLAGTGYNEQFF,TGCGCCAGCAGCTTGGCCGGGACAGGATACAATGAGCAGTTCTTC
TRBV27,TRBJ2-7,.,.,CASSPFGGRYEQYF,TGTGCCAGCAGTCCGTTCGGGGGTCGCTACGAGCAGTACTTC